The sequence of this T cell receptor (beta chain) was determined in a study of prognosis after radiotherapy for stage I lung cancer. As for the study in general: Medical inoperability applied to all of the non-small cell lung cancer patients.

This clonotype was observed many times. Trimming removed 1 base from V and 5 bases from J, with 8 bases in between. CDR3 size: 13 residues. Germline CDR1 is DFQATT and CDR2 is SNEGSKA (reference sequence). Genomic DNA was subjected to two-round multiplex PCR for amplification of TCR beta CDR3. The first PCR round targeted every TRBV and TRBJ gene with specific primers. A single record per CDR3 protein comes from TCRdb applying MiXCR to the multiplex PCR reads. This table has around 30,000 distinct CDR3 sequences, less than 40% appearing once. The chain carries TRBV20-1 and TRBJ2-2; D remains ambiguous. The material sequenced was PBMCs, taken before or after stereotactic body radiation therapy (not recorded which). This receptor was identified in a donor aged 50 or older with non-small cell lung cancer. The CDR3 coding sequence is TGCAGTGCTAGAGTGCCCCTGACCGGGGAGCTGTTTTTT. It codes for CSARVPLTGELFF.